This T cell receptor beta chain was sequenced in a study of metastatic and nonmetastatic thyroid tumors (dated by TCRdb to 2020 to 2021). Notes on the research overall: The researchers compared repertoires between peripheral blood samples and tumor or nodule tissue samples from patients with malignant or benign thyroid disease. The paper's findings and limits, for the study overall: In both blood and tumor samples, TCR beta diversity was reported to be significantly higher in malignant tumors than in benign nodules.

No patient had received any treatment before thyroid surgery. Using T-cell receptor beta sequencing, the study looked back at clinical samples from patients collected from the early 2010s to the late 2010s. Library preparation was by PCR. The reads were generated on an Illumina HiSeq 4000. High-throughput sequencing was used to profile the TCR beta-chain CDR3 region of each patient. As for the original processing: The researchers built a classifier to tell apart papillary thyroid cancer patients with distant metastasis, based on CDR3 differences among clinicopathological groups. The Shannon index was used to measure repertoire diversity, and the Morisita-Horn index was used to measure how similar tumor and blood repertoires were. Starting from the raw public reads, TCRdb applied fastp trimming at Q25, assembled clones with MiXCR and retained in-frame beta chains. Here the V and J calls rest on TCRdb's processing, not on the authors' analysis. The sample records some 25,000 clones, more than 20% of which are singletons. The ten largest clones represent about a quarter of the sample.

There are 16 amino acids in the CDR3, from cysteine to phenylalanine inclusive. Only the CDR3 part of the read is kept: 48 bases, read in frame from the first base. Germline trimming amounts to 1 base on V and 7 bases on J, with 7 as the count of junction bases outside the gene matches. The germline V gene specifies MNHNS as CDR1 and SASEGT as CDR2. This clone was counted at least ten times. This receptor's antigen is unknown. Per-nucleotide qualities are absent, and no much larger clonotype sits a single base away. The sequence derives from a male donor with papillary thyroid cancer or a benign thyroid nodule (not recorded which). Some clones in this sample may be carry-over from other donors' samples. The V and J segments used are TRBV6-1 and TRBJ1-5; TRBD1 aligns with 10 central bases. The sample consisted of blood. Here the CDR3 is given as CASSEESGTGEQPQHF. The DNA is as follows: TGTGCCAGCAGTGAAGAATCTGGGACAGGGGAACAGCCCCAGCATTTT.